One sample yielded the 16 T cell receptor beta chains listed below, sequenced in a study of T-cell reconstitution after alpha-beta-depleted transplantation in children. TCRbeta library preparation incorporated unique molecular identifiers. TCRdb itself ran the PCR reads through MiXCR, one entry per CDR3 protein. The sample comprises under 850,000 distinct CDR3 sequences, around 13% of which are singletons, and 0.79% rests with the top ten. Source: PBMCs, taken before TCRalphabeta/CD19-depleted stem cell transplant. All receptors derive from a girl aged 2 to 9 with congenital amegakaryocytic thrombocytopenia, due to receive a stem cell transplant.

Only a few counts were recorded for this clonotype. The CDR3 bases are TGCAGTGCTTATAAGCGGGTCGGCACAGATACGCAGTATTTT. It specifies CSAYKRVGTDTQYF. This chain uses TRBV20-1 with TRBJ2-3, with a weak D call TRBD2 (6 bases). The germline V and J ends were trimmed by 5 bases and 1 base, with 13 bases remaining between them. Per germline, CDR1 DFQATT and CDR2 SNEGSKA (reference sequence). The CDR3 sequence is 14 residues long.

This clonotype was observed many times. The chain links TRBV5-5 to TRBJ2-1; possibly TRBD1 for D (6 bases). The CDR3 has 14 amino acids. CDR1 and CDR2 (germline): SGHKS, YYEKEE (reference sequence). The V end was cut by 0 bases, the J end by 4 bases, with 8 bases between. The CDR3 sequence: CASSLARGYNEQFF. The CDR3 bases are TGTGCCAGCAGCTTGGCCAGGGGATACAATGAGCAGTTCTTC.

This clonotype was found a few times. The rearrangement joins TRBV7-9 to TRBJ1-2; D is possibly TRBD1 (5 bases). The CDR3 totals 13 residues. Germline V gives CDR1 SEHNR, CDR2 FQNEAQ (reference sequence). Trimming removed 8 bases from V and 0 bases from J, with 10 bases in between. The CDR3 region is CASGTAANYGYTF. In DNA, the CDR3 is TGTGCCAGCGGGACGGCAGCTAACTATGGCTACACCTTC.

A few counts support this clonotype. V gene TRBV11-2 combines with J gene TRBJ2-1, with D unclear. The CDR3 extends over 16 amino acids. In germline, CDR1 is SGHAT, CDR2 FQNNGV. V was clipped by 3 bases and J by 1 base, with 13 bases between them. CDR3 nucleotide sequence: TGTGCCAGCAGCTTTCGAGGTAGTGGTTCCTACAATGAGCAGTTCTTC. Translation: CASSFRGSGSYNEQFF.

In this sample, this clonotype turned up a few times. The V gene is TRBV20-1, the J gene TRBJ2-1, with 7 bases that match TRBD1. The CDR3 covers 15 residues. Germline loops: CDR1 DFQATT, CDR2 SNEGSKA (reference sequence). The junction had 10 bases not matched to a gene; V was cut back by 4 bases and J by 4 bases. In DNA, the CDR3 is TGCAGTGCTAATAAAGGACAGGAGAGTTACAATGAGCAGTTCTTC. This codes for CSANKGQESYNEQFF.

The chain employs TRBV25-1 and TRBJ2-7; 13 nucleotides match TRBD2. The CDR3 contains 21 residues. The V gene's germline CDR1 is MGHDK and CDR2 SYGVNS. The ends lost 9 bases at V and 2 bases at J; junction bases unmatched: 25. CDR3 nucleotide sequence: TGTGCCAGACGTCCGGGGACTAGCGGGGCACTAGGCCATAGAGAGCCCTACGAGCAGTACTTC. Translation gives CARRPGTSGALGHREPYEQYF.

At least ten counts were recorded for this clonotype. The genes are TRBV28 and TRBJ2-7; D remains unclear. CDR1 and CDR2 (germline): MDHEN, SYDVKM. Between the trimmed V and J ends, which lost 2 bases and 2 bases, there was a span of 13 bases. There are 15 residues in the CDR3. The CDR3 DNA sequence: TGTGCCAGCAGTTTAGGTTACGGCCGACCCTACGAGCAGTACTTC. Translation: CASSLGYGRPYEQYF.

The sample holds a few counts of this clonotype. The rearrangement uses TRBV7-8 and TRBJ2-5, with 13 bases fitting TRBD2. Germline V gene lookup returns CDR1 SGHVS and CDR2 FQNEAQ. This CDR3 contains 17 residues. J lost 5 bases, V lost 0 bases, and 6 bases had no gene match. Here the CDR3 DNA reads TGTGCCAGCAGCTTAGCCGTACTAGCGGGAGGGCCGGAGACCCAGTACTTC. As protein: CASSLAVLAGGPETQYF.

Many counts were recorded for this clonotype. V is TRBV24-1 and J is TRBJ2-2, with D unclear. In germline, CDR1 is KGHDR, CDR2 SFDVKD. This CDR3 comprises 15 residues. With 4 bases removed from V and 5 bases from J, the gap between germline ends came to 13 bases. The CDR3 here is CATSDLDWTTGELFF. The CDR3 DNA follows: TGTGCCACCAGTGACCTTGACTGGACGACCGGGGAGCTGTTTTTT.

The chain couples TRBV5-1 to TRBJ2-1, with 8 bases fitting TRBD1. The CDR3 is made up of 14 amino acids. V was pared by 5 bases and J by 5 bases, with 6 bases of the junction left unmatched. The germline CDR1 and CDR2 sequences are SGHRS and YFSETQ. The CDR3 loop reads CASRLGTGNNEQFF. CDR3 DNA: TGCGCCAGCAGACTCGGGACAGGCAACAATGAGCAGTTCTTC.

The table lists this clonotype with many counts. As DNA, the CDR3 is TGTGCCAGCAGTTCGGGATATAGCGGGAGATCATCCGGGGAGCTGTTTTTT. It is translated as CASSSGYSGRSSGELFF. The chain has TRBV12-3 or TRBV12-4 and TRBJ2-2; 9 bases fit TRBD2. V lost 4 bases, J lost 6 bases, and 12 bases stayed unmatched. CDR3 length: 17 residues.

CDR3 protein: CATSWGYVGGVNTEAFF. The CDR3 region has the DNA TGTGCCACCAGCTGGGGGTATGTAGGGGGCGTGAACACTGAAGCTTTCTTT. The chain couples TRBV15 to TRBJ1-1; 7 bases match TRBD1. Trimming cost V 5 bases and J 0 bases; bases outside gene matches: 12. The germline V gene encodes CDR1 LNHNV and CDR2 YYDKDF (reference sequence). This CDR3 contains 17 residues.

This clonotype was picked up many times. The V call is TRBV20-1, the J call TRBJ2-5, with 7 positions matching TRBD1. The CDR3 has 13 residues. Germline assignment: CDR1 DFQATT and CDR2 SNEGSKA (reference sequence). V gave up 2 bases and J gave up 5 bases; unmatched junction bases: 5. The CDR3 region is CSARRTGSETQYF. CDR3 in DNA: TGCAGTGCTAGAAGGACAGGCTCGGAGACCCAGTACTTC.

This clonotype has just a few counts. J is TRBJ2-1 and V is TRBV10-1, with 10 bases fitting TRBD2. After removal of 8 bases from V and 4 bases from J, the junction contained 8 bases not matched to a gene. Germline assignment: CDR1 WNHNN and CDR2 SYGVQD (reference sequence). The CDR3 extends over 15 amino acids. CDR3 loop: CASGTSGIGYNEQFF. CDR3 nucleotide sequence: TGCGCCAGCGGAACTAGCGGGATAGGGTACAATGAGCAGTTCTTC.

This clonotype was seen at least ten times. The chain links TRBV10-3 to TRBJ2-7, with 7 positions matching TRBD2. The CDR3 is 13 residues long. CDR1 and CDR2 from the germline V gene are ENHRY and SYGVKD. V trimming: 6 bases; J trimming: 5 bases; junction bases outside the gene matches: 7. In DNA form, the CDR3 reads TGTGCCATCAGAACTAGCGACCTCAACGAGCAGTACTTC. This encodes CAIRTSDLNEQYF.

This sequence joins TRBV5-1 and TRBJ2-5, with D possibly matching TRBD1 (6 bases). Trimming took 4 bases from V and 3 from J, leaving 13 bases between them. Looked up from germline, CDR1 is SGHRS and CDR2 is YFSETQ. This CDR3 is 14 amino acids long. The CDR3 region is CASSGTTGKETQYF. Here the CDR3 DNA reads TGCGCCAGCAGCGGGACAACAGGGAAAGAGACCCAGTACTTC.